This TCR beta chain comes out of a study of cytomegalovirus exposure and HLA in healthy donors. Sequencing was performed with immunoSEQ multiplex PCR; in TCRdb, only in-frame clones are kept and a portion is missing. The table shows about 120,000 clones, with 85% to 90% occurring only once. This clone was counted once. V was clipped by 4 bases and J by 8 bases; unmatched bases: 5. The CDR3 covers 13 residues. Germline V gene sequence: CDR1 SGHRS, CDR2 YFSETQ. This clonotype was obtained from a woman younger than 35 in good health and CMV-seropositive. This chain joins TRBV5-1 and TRBJ2-3, with 9 bases that match TRBD2. Sample: PBMCs. The DNA of the CDR3 is TGCGCCAGCAGCCCGGCGGGGGGGCGTACGCAGTATTTT. Its translation is CASSPAGGRTQYF.